A selection of T cell receptor beta chains follows, all from one sample in a study of T cell clones after liver transplantation. Profiling relied on immunoSEQ multiplex PCR, and the TCRdb table lists in-frame clones only, not all of them. The sample carries about 120,000 clones, just over 90% recorded once. The sequencing here drew on CD4+ T cells from blood, taken 12 months after liver transplant. All receptors come from a human patient who received a liver transplant. Some T cells may be the graft donor's. The CDR3 runs from the conserved cysteine through the conserved F or W. The D gene is left open where the match is weak. Clone size is shown for a subset of rows, as once, few, many or a class of expanded clone.

d_call: TRBD1
v_call: TRBV5-1
j_call: TRBJ1-4
clone_size: .
cdr3_aa: CASSGTEPNEKLFF
cdr3_nt: TGCGCCAGCAGCGGGACAGAACCTAATGAAAAACTGTTTTTT

d_call: .
v_call: TRBV19
j_call: TRBJ2-5
clone_size: .
cdr3_aa: CASSISGPTLALETQYF
cdr3_nt: TGTGCCAGTAGTATATCCGGCCCGACGCTAGCTTTGGAGACCCAGTACTTC

d_call: .
v_call: TRBV2
j_call: TRBJ1-5
clone_size: .
cdr3_aa: CASSEREQGQPQHF
cdr3_nt: TGTGCCAGCAGTGAGAGAGAGCAAGGGCAGCCCCAGCATTTT

d_call: .
v_call: TRBV19
j_call: TRBJ2-5
clone_size: .
cdr3_aa: CASSMRGRGETQYF
cdr3_nt: TGTGCCAGTAGTATGAGGGGGAGGGGCGAGACCCAGTACTTC

d_call: .
v_call: TRBV6-5
j_call: TRBJ1-2
clone_size: .
cdr3_aa: CASSALGGNYGYTF
cdr3_nt: TGTGCCAGCAGTGCCCTCGGGGGTAACTATGGCTACACCTTC

d_call: .
v_call: TRBV12-5
j_call: TRBJ2-3
clone_size: .
cdr3_aa: CASGLGGALGTDTQYF
cdr3_nt: TGTGCTAGTGGTTTGGGAGGAGCTCTAGGAACAGATACGCAGTATTTT

d_call: .
v_call: TRBV15
j_call: TRBJ1-1
clone_size: .
cdr3_aa: CATSREEGTEAFF
cdr3_nt: TGTGCCACCAGCAGAGAGGAGGGGACTGAAGCTTTCTTT

d_call: .
v_call: TRBV7-8
j_call: TRBJ2-2
clone_size: few
cdr3_aa: CASSPRGRDAVFF
cdr3_nt: TGTGCCAGCAGCCCCCGGGGGCGGGACGCTGTGTTTTTT

d_call: .
v_call: TRBV6-5
j_call: TRBJ2-3
clone_size: .
cdr3_aa: CASSYTRLVSTDTQYF
cdr3_nt: TGTGCCAGCAGTTACACCCGACTGGTCAGCACAGATACGCAGTATTTT

d_call: TRBD1
v_call: TRBV2
j_call: TRBJ1-1
clone_size: .
cdr3_aa: CASGNSGGKSAFF
cdr3_nt: TGTGCCAGCGGAAATTCAGGGGGAAAGTCGGCTTTCTTT

d_call: .
v_call: TRBV5-6
j_call: TRBJ1-1
clone_size: .
cdr3_aa: CASSSGTAMNTEAFF
cdr3_nt: TGTGCCAGCAGCTCGGGGACGGCGATGAACACTGAAGCTTTCTTT

d_call: TRBD2
v_call: TRBV27
j_call: TRBJ2-5
clone_size: .
cdr3_aa: CASSLRLAGGLAKETQYF
cdr3_nt: TGTGCCAGCAGTCTTCGGCTAGCGGGAGGGCTAGCGAAGGAGACCCAGTACTTC

d_call: TRBD1
v_call: TRBV7-3
j_call: TRBJ1-2
clone_size: .
cdr3_aa: CASSSGTGDGYTF
cdr3_nt: TGTGCCAGCAGCTCCGGGACAGGGGATGGCTACACCTTC

d_call: .
v_call: TRBV5-8
j_call: TRBJ1-3
clone_size: .
cdr3_aa: CASSFGGRGNTIYF
cdr3_nt: TGTGCCAGCAGCTTTGGAGGGAGGGGAAACACCATATATTTT

d_call: TRBD1
v_call: TRBV5-1
j_call: TRBJ2-7
clone_size: .
cdr3_aa: CASSPSGQAPHEQYF
cdr3_nt: TGCGCCAGCAGCCCCTCGGGACAGGCCCCCCACGAGCAGTACTTC

d_call: .
v_call: TRBV10-3
j_call: TRBJ1-3
clone_size: few
cdr3_aa: CAISQGFTGNTIYF
cdr3_nt: TGTGCCATCAGTCAGGGGTTTACTGGAAACACCATATATTTT

d_call: TRBD2
v_call: TRBV15
j_call: TRBJ2-5
clone_size: .
cdr3_aa: CATSSLSGRAGETQYF
cdr3_nt: TGTGCCACCAGCAGTCTTAGCGGGAGGGCCGGGGAGACCCAGTACTTC

d_call: .
v_call: TRBV5-1
j_call: TRBJ1-1
clone_size: once
cdr3_aa: CASGSGLDLNTEAFF
cdr3_nt: TGCGCCAGCGGATCCGGACTTGACTTGAACACTGAAGCTTTCTTT

d_call: .
v_call: TRBV19
j_call: TRBJ1-1
clone_size: .
cdr3_aa: CASNPQGWWTTEAFF
cdr3_nt: TGTGCCAGTAACCCACAGGGATGGTGGACCACTGAAGCTTTCTTT

d_call: .
v_call: TRBV7-2
j_call: TRBJ2-7
clone_size: .
cdr3_aa: CASSLGVAVSYEQYF
cdr3_nt: TGTGCCAGCAGCTTAGGGGTAGCGGTCTCCTACGAGCAGTACTTC

d_call: .
v_call: TRBV4-3
j_call: TRBJ1-5
clone_size: few
cdr3_aa: CASSQGGNQPQHF
cdr3_nt: TGCGCCAGCAGCCAAGGAGGTAATCAGCCCCAGCATTTT

d_call: .
v_call: TRBV11-1
j_call: TRBJ2-5
clone_size: .
cdr3_aa: CASSGMEGETQYF
cdr3_nt: TGTGCCAGCTCCGGGATGGAGGGGGAGACCCAGTACTTC

d_call: .
v_call: TRBV4-3
j_call: TRBJ2-1
clone_size: once
cdr3_aa: CASSPEGSYNEQFF
cdr3_nt: TGCGCCAGCAGCCCAGAAGGATCTTACAATGAGCAGTTCTTC

d_call: .
v_call: TRBV10-3
j_call: TRBJ2-7
clone_size: once
cdr3_aa: CAIGAPWSEQYF
cdr3_nt: TGTGCCATCGGGGCCCCGTGGAGCGAGCAGTACTTC

d_call: .
v_call: TRBV30
j_call: TRBJ1-1
clone_size: .
cdr3_aa: CAWSGAAGLGSSKAFF
cdr3_nt: TGTGCCTGGAGTGGAGCGGCGGGACTCGGGTCCTCAAAAGCTTTCTTT

d_call: TRBD2
v_call: TRBV19
j_call: TRBJ2-7
clone_size: .
cdr3_aa: CASSTSGSQGEQYF
cdr3_nt: TGTGCCAGTAGTACTAGCGGGAGTCAGGGCGAGCAGTACTTC

d_call: TRBD1
v_call: TRBV5-1
j_call: TRBJ1-1
clone_size: .
cdr3_aa: CASDDRGPKVF
cdr3_nt: TGCGCCAGCGATGACAGGGGACCTAAAGTATTT

d_call: .
v_call: TRBV28
j_call: TRBJ2-3
clone_size: .
cdr3_aa: CASSLGLPGDTQYF
cdr3_nt: TGTGCCAGCAGTTTAGGACTGCCGGGGGATACGCAGTATTTT

d_call: .
v_call: TRBV10-1
j_call: TRBJ2-5
clone_size: .
cdr3_aa: CATSREETQYF
cdr3_nt: TGCGCCACCTCCAGGGAGGAGACCCAGTACTTC

d_call: TRBD1
v_call: TRBV7-8
j_call: TRBJ2-2
clone_size: .
cdr3_aa: CASSKDQGAGELFF
cdr3_nt: TGTGCCAGCAGCAAAGACCAGGGGGCCGGGGAGCTGTTTTTT

d_call: .
v_call: TRBV18
j_call: TRBJ1-3
clone_size: .
cdr3_aa: CASSPGPWFSGNTIYF
cdr3_nt: TGTGCCAGCTCACCAGGACCGTGGTTCTCTGGAAACACCATATATTTT

d_call: .
v_call: TRBV6-1
j_call: TRBJ1-1
clone_size: once
cdr3_aa: CASSVEVVAEAFF
cdr3_nt: TGTGCCAGCAGTGTAGAGGTTGTCGCTGAAGCTTTCTTT

d_call: .
v_call: TRBV11-3
j_call: TRBJ2-7
clone_size: .
cdr3_aa: CASSPDRSWGEQYF
cdr3_nt: TGTGCCAGCAGCCCGGACCGGAGCTGGGGGGAGCAGTACTTC

d_call: .
v_call: TRBV10-1
j_call: TRBJ2-7
clone_size: few
cdr3_aa: CASARDPVGEQYF
cdr3_nt: TGCGCCAGCGCCCGGGACCCCGTCGGCGAGCAGTACTTC

d_call: .
v_call: TRBV6-1
j_call: TRBJ2-7
clone_size: .
cdr3_aa: CASRPPGGRVLEQYF
cdr3_nt: TGTGCCAGCAGACCCCCCGGGGGGCGGGTTCTCGAGCAGTACTTC

d_call: .
v_call: TRBV7-3
j_call: TRBJ2-2
clone_size: .
cdr3_aa: CASSLGVVGELFF
cdr3_nt: TGTGCCAGCAGCTTAGGAGTAGTCGGGGAGCTGTTTTTT

d_call: .
v_call: TRBV7-3
j_call: TRBJ2-1
clone_size: .
cdr3_aa: CASSLDRHNEQFF
cdr3_nt: TGTGCCAGCAGCTTAGATAGACACAATGAGCAGTTCTTC

d_call: TRBD2
v_call: TRBV19
j_call: TRBJ2-1
clone_size: once
cdr3_aa: CASSVSSGRNEQFF
cdr3_nt: TGTGCCAGTAGTGTGTCTAGCGGGAGGAATGAGCAGTTCTTC

d_call: TRBD2
v_call: TRBV19
j_call: TRBJ2-1
clone_size: .
cdr3_aa: CASLQAGERNEQFF
cdr3_nt: TGTGCCAGTCTCCAAGCGGGAGAAAGGAATGAGCAGTTCTTC

d_call: .
v_call: TRBV6-5
j_call: TRBJ2-5
clone_size: .
cdr3_aa: CASSFGLEGAQYF
cdr3_nt: TGTGCCAGCAGTTTCGGCCTGGAAGGGGCCCAGTACTTC

d_call: .
v_call: TRBV7-9
j_call: TRBJ2-1
clone_size: .
cdr3_aa: CASSFSGNNEQFF
cdr3_nt: TGTGCCAGCAGCTTTTCGGGGAACAATGAGCAGTTCTTC

d_call: .
v_call: TRBV18
j_call: TRBJ2-6
clone_size: .
cdr3_aa: CASSPDETRSGANVLTF
cdr3_nt: TGTGCCAGCTCACCGGACGAGACCCGCTCTGGGGCCAACGTCCTGACTTTC

d_call: .
v_call: TRBV28
j_call: TRBJ1-5
clone_size: .
cdr3_aa: CASSLGRVSNQPQHF
cdr3_nt: TGTGCCAGCAGTTTGGGACGGGTAAGCAATCAGCCCCAGCATTTT

d_call: TRBD2
v_call: TRBV7-2
j_call: TRBJ2-2
clone_size: .
cdr3_aa: CASSLAGKGTREGHLAGELFF
cdr3_nt: TGTGCCAGCAGCTTAGCTGGCAAAGGTACGCGGGAGGGCCACCTTGCCGGGGAGCTGTTTTTT

d_call: .
v_call: TRBV4-1
j_call: TRBJ2-2
clone_size: .
cdr3_aa: CASSQDQAGELFF
cdr3_nt: TGCGCCAGCAGCCAGGATCAAGCCGGGGAGCTGTTTTTT

d_call: TRBD1
v_call: TRBV10-3
j_call: TRBJ2-5
clone_size: .
cdr3_aa: CAIRGTANNQETQYF
cdr3_nt: TGTGCCATCAGGGGGACAGCTAACAATCAAGAGACCCAGTACTTC

d_call: TRBD1
v_call: TRBV29-1
j_call: TRBJ2-7
clone_size: .
cdr3_aa: CSVEVGDSYEQYF
cdr3_nt: TGCAGCGTTGAAGTGGGGGACAGCTACGAGCAGTACTTC

d_call: .
v_call: TRBV6-6
j_call: TRBJ1-6
clone_size: .
cdr3_aa: CASSYSPGSPLHF
cdr3_nt: TGTGCCAGCAGTTACTCTCCAGGCTCACCCCTCCACTTT